A single TCR beta chain is shown here with its context. The data originate from a study of blood T cell repertoires in COVID-19. Adults between roughly 18 and 90 years of age took part from 20 to 25 US areas. Authors' analysis steps: Amplified reference gene primers provided the basis for estimating nucleated cell counts. The table came from immunoSEQ multiplex PCR; TCRdb's copy has only in-frame clones and leaves some out. That table is the source of V, J and clone size, and D and trimming were worked out from the DNA. The sample carries 500,000 or so clones, about 85% recorded once. The sequenced sample consisted of PBMCs or T cells enriched from blood (not recorded which). The clonotype originates from a woman aged 18 to 35 who had recovered from COVID-19.

Here the CDR3 DNA reads TGTGCCAGCAGCCCAGACAGGGTCTCTGGAAACACCATATATTTT. This encodes CASSPDRVSGNTIYF. J is TRBJ1-3 and V is TRBV11-2, with 7 positions matching TRBD1. This CDR3 has 15 residues. Germline lookup yields CDR1 SGHAT and CDR2 FQNNGV. V lost 5 bases and J lost 0; bases outside the gene matches: 4.